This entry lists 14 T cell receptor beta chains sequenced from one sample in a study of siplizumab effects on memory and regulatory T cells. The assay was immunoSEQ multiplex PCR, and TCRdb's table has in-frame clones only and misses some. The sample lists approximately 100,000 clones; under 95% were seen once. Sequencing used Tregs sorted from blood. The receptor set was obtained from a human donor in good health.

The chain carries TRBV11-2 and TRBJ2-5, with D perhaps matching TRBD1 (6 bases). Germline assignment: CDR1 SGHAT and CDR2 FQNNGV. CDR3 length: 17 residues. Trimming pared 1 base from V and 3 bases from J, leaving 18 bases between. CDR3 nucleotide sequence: TGTGCCAGCAGCTTAGTATTATACGAGGGGGTAAAAGAGACCCAGTACTTC. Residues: CASSLVLYEGVKETQYF.

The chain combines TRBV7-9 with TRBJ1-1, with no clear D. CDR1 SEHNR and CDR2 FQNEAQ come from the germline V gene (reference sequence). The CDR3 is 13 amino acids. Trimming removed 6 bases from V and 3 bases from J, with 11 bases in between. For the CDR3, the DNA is TGTGCCAGCAGTCGGGCCTCAGACACTGAAGCTTTCTTT. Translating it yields CASSRASDTEAFF.

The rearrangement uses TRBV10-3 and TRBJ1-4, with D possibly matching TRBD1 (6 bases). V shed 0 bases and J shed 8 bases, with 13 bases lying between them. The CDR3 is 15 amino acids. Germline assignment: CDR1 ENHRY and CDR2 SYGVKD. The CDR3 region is CAISESGRGDEKLFF. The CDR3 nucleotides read TGTGCCATCAGTGAGTCGGGAAGGGGGGACGAAAAACTGTTTTTT.

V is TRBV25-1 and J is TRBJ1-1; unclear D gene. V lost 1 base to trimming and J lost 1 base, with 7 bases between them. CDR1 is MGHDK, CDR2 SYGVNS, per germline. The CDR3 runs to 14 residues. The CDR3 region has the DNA TGTGCCAGCAGTGAATTGGGAGGGAACACTGAAGCTTTCTTT. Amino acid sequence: CASSELGGNTEAFF.

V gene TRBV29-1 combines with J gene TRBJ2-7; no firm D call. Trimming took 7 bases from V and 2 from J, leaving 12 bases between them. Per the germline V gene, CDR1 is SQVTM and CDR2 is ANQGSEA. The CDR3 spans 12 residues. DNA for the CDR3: TGCAGCGCTAGGACGGACCCCTACGAGCAGTACTTC. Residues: CSARTDPYEQYF.

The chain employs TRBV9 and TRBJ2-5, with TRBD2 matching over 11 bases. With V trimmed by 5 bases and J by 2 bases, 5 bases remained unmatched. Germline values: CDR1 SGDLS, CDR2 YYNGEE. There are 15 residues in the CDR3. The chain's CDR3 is CASSALAGVQETQYF. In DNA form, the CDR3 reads TGTGCCAGCAGTGCACTAGCGGGAGTACAAGAGACCCAGTACTTC.

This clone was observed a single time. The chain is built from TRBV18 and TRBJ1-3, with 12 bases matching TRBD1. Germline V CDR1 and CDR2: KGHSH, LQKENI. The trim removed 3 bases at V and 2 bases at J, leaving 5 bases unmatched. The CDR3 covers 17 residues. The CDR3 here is CASSPSGQGATGNTIYF. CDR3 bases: TGTGCCAGCTCACCCTCGGGACAGGGGGCTACTGGAAACACCATATATTTT.

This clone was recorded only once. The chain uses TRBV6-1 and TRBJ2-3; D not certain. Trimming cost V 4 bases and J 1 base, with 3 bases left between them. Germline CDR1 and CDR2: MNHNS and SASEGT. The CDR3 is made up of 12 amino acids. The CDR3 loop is CASSAGTDTQYF. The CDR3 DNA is TGTGCCAGCAGTGCAGGCACAGATACGCAGTATTTT.

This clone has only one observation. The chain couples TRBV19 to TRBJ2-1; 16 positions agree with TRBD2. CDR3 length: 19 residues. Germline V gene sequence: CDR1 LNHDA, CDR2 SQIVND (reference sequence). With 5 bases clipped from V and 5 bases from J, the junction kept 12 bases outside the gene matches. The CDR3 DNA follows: TGTGCCAGTAGTCCCGAGGTAGGGACTAGCGGGAGGGTCCACAATGAGCAGTTCTTC. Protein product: CASSPEVGTSGRVHNEQFF.

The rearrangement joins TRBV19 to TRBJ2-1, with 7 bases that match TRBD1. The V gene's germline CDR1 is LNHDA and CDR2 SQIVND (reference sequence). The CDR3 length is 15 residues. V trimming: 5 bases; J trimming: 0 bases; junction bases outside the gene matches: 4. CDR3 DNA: TGTGCCAGTAGTCGGACAGGATACTCCTACAATGAGCAGTTCTTC. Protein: CASSRTGYSYNEQFF.

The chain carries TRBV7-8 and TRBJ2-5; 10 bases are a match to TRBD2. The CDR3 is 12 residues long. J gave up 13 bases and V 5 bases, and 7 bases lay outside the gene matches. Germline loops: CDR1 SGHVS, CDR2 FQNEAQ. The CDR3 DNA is TGTGCCAGCAGCATGACTAGCGGGCCCCCGTACTTC. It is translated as CASSMTSGPPYF.

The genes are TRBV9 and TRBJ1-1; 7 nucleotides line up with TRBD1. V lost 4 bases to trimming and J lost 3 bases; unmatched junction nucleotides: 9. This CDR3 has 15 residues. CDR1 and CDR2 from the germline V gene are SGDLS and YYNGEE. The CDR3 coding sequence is TGTGCCAGCAGCTTCGGACAGGTTGGGTACACTGAAGCTTTCTTT. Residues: CASSFGQVGYTEAFF.

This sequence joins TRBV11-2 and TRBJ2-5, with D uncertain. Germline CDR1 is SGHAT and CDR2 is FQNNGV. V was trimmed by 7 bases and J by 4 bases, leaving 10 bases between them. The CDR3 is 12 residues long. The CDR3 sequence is CASTFKGETQYF. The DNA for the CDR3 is TGTGCCAGCACTTTCAAGGGAGAGACCCAGTACTTC.

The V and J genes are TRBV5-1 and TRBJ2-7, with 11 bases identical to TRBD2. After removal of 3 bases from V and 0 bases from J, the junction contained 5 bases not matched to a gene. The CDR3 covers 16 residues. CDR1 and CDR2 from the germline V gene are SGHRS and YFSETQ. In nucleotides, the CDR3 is TGCGCCAGCAGCTCAATAGCGGGAGGGATCTCCTACGAGCAGTACTTC. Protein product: CASSSIAGGISYEQYF.